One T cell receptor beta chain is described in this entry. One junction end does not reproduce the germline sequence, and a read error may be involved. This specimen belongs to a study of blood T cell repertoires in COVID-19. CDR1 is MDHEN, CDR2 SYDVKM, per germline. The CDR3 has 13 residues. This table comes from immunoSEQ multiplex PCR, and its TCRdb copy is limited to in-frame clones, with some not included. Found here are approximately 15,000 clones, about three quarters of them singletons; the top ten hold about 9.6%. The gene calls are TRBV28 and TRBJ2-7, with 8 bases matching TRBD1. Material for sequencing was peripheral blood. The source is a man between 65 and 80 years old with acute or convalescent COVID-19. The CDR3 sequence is CASRRTGSSEQYF. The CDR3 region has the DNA TGTGCCAGCAGAAGGACAGGGTCCTCCGAGCAGTACTTC. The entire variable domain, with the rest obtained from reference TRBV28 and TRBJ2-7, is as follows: DVKVTQSSRYLVKRTGEKVFLECVQDMDHENMFWYRQDPGLGLRLIYFSYDVKMKEKGDIPEGYSVSREKKERFSLILESASTNQTSMYLCASRRTGSSEQYFGPGTRLTVT.